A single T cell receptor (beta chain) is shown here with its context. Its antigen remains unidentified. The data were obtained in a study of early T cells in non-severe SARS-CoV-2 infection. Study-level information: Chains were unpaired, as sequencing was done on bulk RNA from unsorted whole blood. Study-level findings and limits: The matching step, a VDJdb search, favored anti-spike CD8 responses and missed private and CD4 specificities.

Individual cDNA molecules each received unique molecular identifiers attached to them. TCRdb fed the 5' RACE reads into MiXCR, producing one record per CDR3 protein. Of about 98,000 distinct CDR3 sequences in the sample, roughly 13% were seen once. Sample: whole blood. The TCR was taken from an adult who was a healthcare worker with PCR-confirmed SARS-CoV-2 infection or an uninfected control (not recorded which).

In DNA, the CDR3 is TGTGCCAGCAGCGCCGGACAGTCCTATAATTCACCCCTCCACTTT. This translates into CASSAGQSYNSPLHF. The J gene is TRBJ1-6, the V gene TRBV7-9; possible D gene TRBD1, 6 bases. Trimming took off 5 bases at V and 1 base at J, with 9 bases between the two ends. Per the germline V gene, CDR1 is SEHNR and CDR2 is FQNEAQ (reference sequence). The CDR3 has 15 residues.